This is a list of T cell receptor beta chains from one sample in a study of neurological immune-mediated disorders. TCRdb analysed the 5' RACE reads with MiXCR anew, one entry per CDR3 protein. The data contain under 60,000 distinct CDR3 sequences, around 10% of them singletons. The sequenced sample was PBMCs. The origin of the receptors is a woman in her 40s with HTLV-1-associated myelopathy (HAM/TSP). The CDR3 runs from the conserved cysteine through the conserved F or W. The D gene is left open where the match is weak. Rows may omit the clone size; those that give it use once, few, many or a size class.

TGTGCCAGCAGCCAAGAGACAGGGTTGGTCGGTAGCACCGGGGAGCTGTTTTTT,CASSQETGLVGSTGELFF,TRBV14,TRBJ2-2,many,TRBD1
TGTGCCAGCAGCGACAGGGGGCTCGGAGAGACCCAGTACTTC,CASSDRGLGETQYF,TRBV7-2,TRBJ2-5,many,TRBD1
TGTGCCAGCAGCCCTCGACAGTATAATTCACCCCTCCACTTT,CASSPRQYNSPLHF,TRBV4-2,TRBJ1-6,many,.
TGTGCCAGCAGCTTTAGTGGGGACAGGGGGTTGTGGGAGCAGTACTTC,CASSFSGDRGLWEQYF,TRBV7-8,TRBJ2-7,few,TRBD1
TGCGCCAGCAGCCAAGAGTGGGTGGTCAATCAGCCCCAGCATTTT,CASSQEWVVNQPQHF,TRBV4-1,TRBJ1-5,.,.
TGCAGTGCTCCCCCCAATAGGAGGCCCCAGCATTTT,CSAPPNRRPQHF,TRBV20-1,TRBJ1-5,many,.
TGTGCCAGCAGCTTACCGGTATGGGGATCCTACAATGAGCAGTTCTTC,CASSLPVWGSYNEQFF,TRBV7-2,TRBJ2-1,many,.
TGTGCCAGCAGTTACTCGTCTTCGGCACCGGTCTCCTATGGCTACACCTTC,CASSYSSSAPVSYGYTF,TRBV6-5,TRBJ1-2,many,.
TGTGCCAGCAGTCGTACGACATATTTCAACGAGCAGTCCTTC,CASSRTTYFNEQSF,TRBV27,TRBJ2-7,.,.
TGTGCCAGCGGGAGGGGCTACAATGAGCAGTTCTTC,CASGRGYNEQFF,TRBV15,TRBJ2-1,many,TRBD2
TGTGCCAGCAGATCCGGTATCGATGAGCAGTTCTTC,CASRSGIDEQFF,TRBV6-6,TRBJ2-1,many,.
TGTGCCAAATTTAATGGCGGGGACACCCTATTTCCCTACAATGAGCAGTTCTTC,CAKFNGGDTLFPYNEQFF,TRBV5-5,TRBJ2-1,many,.
TGCAGTGCTATAGGACAGTCAGAGACCCAGTACTTC,CSAIGQSETQYF,TRBV20-1,TRBJ2-5,many,.
TGTGCCAGCAGTGTGGTGGGGGAGGACGAGCAGTACTTC,CASSVVGEDEQYF,TRBV6-1,TRBJ2-7,many,.
TGTGCCAGTAGTGCACAGGGAAGGAAGACTGAAGCTTTCTTT,CASSAQGRKTEAFF,TRBV19,TRBJ1-1,.,.
TGTGCCACCAGCCCCCGGGGGGGTCCCGGAGTCGGCGAGCAGTACTTC,CATSPRGGPGVGEQYF,TRBV15,TRBJ2-7,many,TRBD2
TGCAGTGCGAGGGGACCAGGGGGCCGGAACACTGAAGCTTTCTTT,CSARGPGGRNTEAFF,TRBV20-1,TRBJ1-1,many,TRBD1
TGTGCCAGCAGCAAAGCGCCAAGAGAGGTGGAGACCCAGTACTTC,CASSKAPREVETQYF,TRBV21-1,TRBJ2-5,many,.
TGTGCCACCAGCAGACACCGGCAGGGATCGAGCGAGCAGTACTTC,CATSRHRQGSSEQYF,TRBV15,TRBJ2-7,many,.
TGTGCCAGCAGTCCCCCGGGACAGGGATATGGCTACACCTTC,CASSPPGQGYGYTF,TRBV25-1,TRBJ1-2,many,TRBD1